Listed here are 27 T cell receptor beta chains from one sample, sequenced in a study of blood T cell repertoires in COVID-19 (dated by TCRdb to 2018 to 2020). The method behind the library was the immunoSEQ multiplex PCR assay. Sourced from immuneACCESS, this table was stored by TCRdb with only in-frame sequences that have V and J called. A share of the clones is absent; for the studies checked, an unresolved V gene accounts for under half, and the remainder has no known explanation. The table for this sample lists 57,000 or so clones; around 79% of them were counted only once. The ten biggest clones cover roughly 20% of the sample. Input material: peripheral blood. Receptors originate from a man aged 55 to 69 with acute or convalescent COVID-19.

This clone was detected only once. The chain combines TRBV28 with TRBJ2-7; D perhaps matches TRBD2 (6 bases). The V and J ends lost 2 bases and 5 bases respectively, with 13 bases between them. The CDR3 is 14 amino acids. In germline, CDR1 is MDHEN, CDR2 SYDVKM. CDR3 region: CASSLGAGTHEQYF. In nucleotides, the CDR3 is TGTGCCAGCAGTTTAGGGGCGGGGACCCACGAGCAGTACTTC.

This chain connects TRBV18 to TRBJ2-3; a possible D gene is TRBD2 (6 bases). Germline V CDR1 and CDR2: KGHSH, LQKENI. The V and J ends lost 4 bases and 0 bases respectively, with 17 bases between them. CDR3 length: 17 residues. The CDR3 DNA follows: TGTGCCAGCTCACTTGCCCAAAGTGCGGGGAGCACAGATACGCAGTATTTT. Its protein product is CASSLAQSAGSTDTQYF.

The rearrangement uses TRBV11-2 and TRBJ2-1, with TRBD2 matching over 15 bases. The length of the CDR3 is 16 residues. V shed 8 bases and J 6 bases; nucleotides not matched to a gene: 8. From germline, CDR1 is SGHAT and CDR2 FQNNGV. The CDR3: CASPGGTSGRINEQFF. The CDR3 DNA reads TGTGCCAGCCCCGGGGGGACTAGCGGGAGGATCAATGAGCAGTTCTTC. The whole variable domain, filled in from reference TRBV11-2 and TRBJ2-1, reads EAGVAQSPRYKIIEKRQSVAFWCNPISGHATLYWYQQILGQGPKLLIQFQNNGVVDDSQLPKDRFSAERLKGVDSTLKIQPAKLEDSAVYLCASPGGTSGRINEQFFGPGTRLTVL.

J is TRBJ2-1 and V is TRBV6-6; TRBD2 might be the D (6 bases). The CDR3 consists of 14 residues. V was clipped by 2 bases and J by 4 bases, with 9 bases between them. Germline V lookup: CDR1 MNHNY, CDR2 SVGAGI (reference sequence). The CDR3 region is CASSYRDSYNEQFF. CDR3 DNA sequence: TGTGCCAGCAGTTACAGGGACTCGTACAATGAGCAGTTCTTC.

V is TRBV9 and J is TRBJ1-2; D ambiguous. There are 11 residues in the CDR3. CDR1 and CDR2 (germline): SGDLS, YYNGEE. V was trimmed by 0 bases and J by 8 bases, leaving 5 bases between them. CDR3 sequence (DNA): TGTGCCAGCAGCGTAGGCAGGGGCTACACCTTC. Translated, it gives CASSVGRGYTF.

This clone was counted a few times. V usage is TRBV18 and J usage is TRBJ1-2; D may be TRBD1 (5 bases). Germline V lookup: CDR1 KGHSH, CDR2 LQKENI. Trimming shortened V by 3 bases and J by 4 bases, and 15 bases separated the two germline ends. The CDR3 consists of 15 residues. The CDR3 region is CASSPQQEGSYGYTF. As DNA, the CDR3 is TGTGCCAGCTCACCGCAACAGGAGGGTAGCTATGGCTACACCTTC.

The V and J genes are TRBV7-9 and TRBJ2-7, with D maybe TRBD2 (6 bases). The CDR3 is made up of 13 amino acids. CDR1 is SEHNR, CDR2 FQNEAQ, per germline (reference sequence). Trimming removed 0 bases from V and 9 bases from J, with 12 bases in between. In DNA form, the CDR3 reads TGTGCCAGCAGCTTAGCGCCCGGTAGCGGGCAGTACTTC. This codes for CASSLAPGSGQYF.

This chain links TRBV11-2 with TRBJ2-3; D remains ambiguous. CDR1 is SGHAT, CDR2 FQNNGV, per germline. Trimming took off 4 bases at V and 0 bases at J, with 20 bases between the two ends. This CDR3 has 18 residues. The CDR3 region is CASSSYPSAVLSTDTQYF. CDR3 in DNA: TGTGCCAGCAGCTCTTACCCGAGTGCGGTATTGAGCACAGATACGCAGTATTTT.

There are a few counts of this clone. This chain links TRBV19 with TRBJ2-2; the match to TRBD2 covers 10 bases. Germline CDR1 and CDR2: LNHDA and SQIVND (reference sequence). The CDR3 has 19 amino acids. V dropped 0 bases and J dropped 8; count of bases not matched to a gene: 15. DNA for the CDR3: TGTGCCAGTAGTATAGATCTATCTAGCGGGAGAAGCATTGGAGGGGAGCTGTTTTTT. Its translation: CASSIDLSSGRSIGGELFF.

The chain recombines TRBV5-6 with TRBJ2-5; 11 bases are a match to TRBD2. The CDR3 runs 18 residues. Germline V gene lookup returns CDR1 SGHDT and CDR2 YYEEEE. V dropped 5 bases and J dropped 5; count of bases not matched to a gene: 17. CDR3 region: CASRRRTSGLRRGETQYF. For the CDR3, the DNA is TGTGCCAGCAGACGGCGGACTAGCGGGCTCAGACGTGGTGAGACCCAGTACTTC.

This rearrangement joins TRBV6-5 to TRBJ2-1; the D gene is possibly TRBD2 (7 bases). V was clipped by 6 bases and J by 2 bases, with 14 bases between them. The CDR3 contains 15 residues. The V gene's germline CDR1 is MNHEY and CDR2 SVGAGI. The CDR3 nucleotides are TGTGCCAGCAGCGAGGGGGGAGGGACCTACAATGAGCAGTTCTTC. Amino acids: CASSEGGGTYNEQFF.

The chain combines TRBV5-1 with TRBJ1-6; possible D gene TRBD1, 5 bases. Trimming removed 0 bases at V and 8 bases at J, with 12 bases between. Germline V gene sequence: CDR1 SGHRS, CDR2 YFSETQ. The CDR3 has 15 amino acids. CDR3 in DNA: TGCGCCAGCAGCTTGGAGGGGCATAGGGATTCACCCCTCCACTTT. This gives the protein CASSLEGHRDSPLHF.

The V gene is TRBV6-2 or TRBV6-3, the J gene TRBJ2-7, with D maybe TRBD1 (6 bases). The germline V gene has CDR1 MNHEY and CDR2 SVGEGT. Trimming removed 5 bases from V and 5 bases from J, with 19 bases in between. The length of the CDR3 is 15 residues. The CDR3 spells CASSPDSGWSDEQYF. CDR3 in DNA: TGTGCCAGCAGTCCGGACAGTGGATGGTCCGACGAGCAGTACTTC.

The gene calls are TRBV29-1 and TRBJ2-7; 8 positions match TRBD1. CDR1 and CDR2 (germline): SQVTM, ANQGSEA. J was trimmed by 6 bases and V by 6 bases; bases with no gene match: 7. This CDR3 comprises 12 residues. For the CDR3, the DNA is TGCAGCGTCGGACAGGGTTCTGGCGAGCAGTACTTC. Its translation: CSVGQGSGEQYF.

The chain carries TRBV6-5 and TRBJ1-5, with TRBD1 identical over 7 bases. The CDR3 loop spans 13 amino acids. After removal of 3 bases from V and 5 bases from J, the junction contained 1 base not matched to a gene. Germline CDR1 reads MNHEY; CDR2 reads SVGAGI. CDR3 residues: CASSYRGHQPQHF. The CDR3 nucleotides read TGTGCCAGCAGTTATAGGGGGCATCAGCCCCAGCATTTT.

The chain is built from TRBV5-5 and TRBJ1-3; D gene unclear. In germline, CDR1 is SGHKS, CDR2 YYEKEE (reference sequence). Trimming left V 0 bases short and J 0 bases short, with 7 bases between. The length of the CDR3 is 15 residues. The chain's CDR3 is CASSLASYSGNTIYF. DNA for the CDR3: TGTGCCAGCAGCTTGGCGTCGTACTCTGGAAACACCATATATTTT.

The chain recombines TRBV7-2 with TRBJ2-1; the D gene is possibly TRBD1 (6 bases). Germline V lookup: CDR1 SGHTA, CDR2 FQGNSA. V lost 0 bases and J 7 bases, leaving 13 bases between the germline ends. The CDR3 has 15 amino acids. Here the CDR3 DNA reads TGTGCCAGCAGCTTAGCGGCCCGGGACATAAATGAGCAGTTCTTC. Translating it yields CASSLAARDINEQFF.

This chain links TRBV2 with TRBJ1-1, with 8 bases aligning to TRBD1. The V gene's germline CDR1 is SNHLY and CDR2 FYNNEI. The V and J ends lost 6 bases and 4 bases, in that order; junction bases with no gene match: 7. The CDR3 is 14 amino acids. The CDR3 coding sequence is TGTGCCAGCAGACCCACGGACAGGGTCACTGAAGCTTTCTTT. This sequence encodes CASRPTDRVTEAFF.

The chain recombines TRBV30 with TRBJ2-4, with 13 bases that match TRBD2. Per the germline V gene, CDR1 is GTSNPN and CDR2 is SVGIG (reference sequence). Trimming took 5 bases from V and 6 from J; bases not matched to a gene: 7. The CDR3 contains 15 residues. CDR3 sequence reads: CAWDGTSGNRNIQYF. As DNA, the CDR3 is TGTGCCTGGGATGGGACTAGCGGGAATCGAAACATTCAGTACTTC.

As concerns this clone: This specimen includes other DNA sequences encoding the same CDR3. The chain links TRBV29-1 to TRBJ1-1, with TRBD1 identical over 7 bases. After removal of 6 bases from V and 1 base from J, the junction contained 5 bases not matched to a gene. In germline, CDR1 is SQVTM, CDR2 ANQGSEA. This CDR3 has 13 residues. CDR3 sequence (DNA): TGCAGCGTAGGGGACAGCTGGAACACTGAAGCTTTCTTT. This gives the protein CSVGDSWNTEAFF.

The chain is built from TRBV5-1 and TRBJ1-4, with 7 bases aligning to TRBD1. V shed 0 bases and J 5 bases; nucleotides not matched to a gene: 7. The CDR3 runs 16 residues. The germline gives CDR1 SGHRS, CDR2 YFSETQ. The CDR3 DNA follows: TGCGCCAGCAGCTTGGCCCGCACGACAGGGAATGAAAAACTGTTTTTT. Its translation is CASSLARTTGNEKLFF.

This sequence joins TRBV6-5 and TRBJ1-5; D remains ambiguous. The CDR3 loop spans 14 amino acids. The V and J ends lost 6 bases and 2 bases respectively, with 11 bases between them. CDR1 and CDR2 (germline): MNHEY, SVGAGI. Here the CDR3 DNA reads TGTGCCAGCAGATTCTCAGGCGGCAATCAGCCCCAGCATTTT. It codes for CASRFSGGNQPQHF.

The chain couples TRBV29-1 to TRBJ2-5, with D possibly matching TRBD1 (5 bases). CDR3 length: 14 residues. The ends were cut back, 6 bases at V and 0 bases at J, with 14 bases in the middle. Germline V gives CDR1 SQVTM, CDR2 ANQGSEA. CDR3 amino acids: CSVETKDNQETQYF. As DNA, the CDR3 is TGCAGCGTCGAAACCAAGGACAACCAAGAGACCCAGTACTTC.

In this sample, this clone turned up many times. The chain recombines TRBV6-2 or TRBV6-3 with TRBJ2-7, with TRBD2 identical over 7 bases. The CDR3 has 15 residues. Germline loops: CDR1 MNHEY, CDR2 SVGEGT. The ends lost 2 bases at V and 5 bases at J; junction bases unmatched: 9. The CDR3 loop reads CASSYPWGGQDEQYF. In DNA, the CDR3 is TGTGCCAGCAGTTACCCCTGGGGAGGGCAGGACGAGCAGTACTTC.

This chain links TRBV6-1 with TRBJ1-6; D is undetermined. The CDR3 contains 14 residues. Trimming took 3 bases from V and 9 from J, leaving 12 bases between them. Germline CDR1 is MNHNS and CDR2 is SASEGT. CDR3 nucleotide sequence: TGTGCCAGCAGTGAGGGAGGTTCGGGTTCACCCCTCCACTTT. Protein product: CASSEGGSGSPLHF.

The chain employs TRBV2 and TRBJ1-5; 8 bases are shared with TRBD1. Per the germline V gene, CDR1 is SNHLY and CDR2 is FYNNEI. J gave up 2 bases and V 5 bases, and 5 bases lay outside the gene matches. This CDR3 contains 15 residues. For the CDR3, the DNA is TGTGCCAGCAGTCTGGCGGGACAGGGCAATCAGCCCCAGCATTTT. Translating gives CASSLAGQGNQPQHF. The full variable domain, in which reference TRBV2 and TRBJ1-5 provide the parts outside the CDR3, is EPEVTQTPSHQVTQMGQEVILRCVPISNHLYFYWYRQILGQKVEFLVSFYNNEISEKSEIFDDQFSVERPDGSNFTLKIRSTKLEDSAMYFCASSLAGQGNQPQHFGDGTRLSIL.

The chain couples TRBV28 to TRBJ2-7; tentatively, D is TRBD1 (5 bases). V was shortened by 3 bases and J by 3 bases, with 15 bases between the two germline ends. The CDR3 contains 15 residues. The germline gives CDR1 MDHEN, CDR2 SYDVKM. This CDR3 is CASSFPDTTHYEQYF. In DNA, the CDR3 is TGTGCCAGCAGTTTCCCGGACACCACTCACTACGAGCAGTACTTC.